This TCR beta chain was documented in a study of neurological immune-mediated disorders. MiXCR, applied by TCRdb to the 5' RACE reads, yields one record per CDR3 protein. The sample lists roughly 80,000 distinct CDR3 sequences; 10% were seen once. CDR1 is SEHNR, CDR2 FQNEAQ, per germline (reference sequence). Trimming shortened V by 2 bases and J by 2 bases, and 3 bases separated the two germline ends. There are 13 residues in the CDR3. This clonotype was detected many times. The sequenced material came from PBMCs. This sequence joins TRBV7-9 and TRBJ2-2; D is unresolved. This TCR was recovered from a man aged 35-49 years in good health. CDR3 coding DNA: TGTGCCAGCAGCTTAACCAACACCGGGGAGCTGTTTTTT. This sequence encodes CASSLTNTGELFF.